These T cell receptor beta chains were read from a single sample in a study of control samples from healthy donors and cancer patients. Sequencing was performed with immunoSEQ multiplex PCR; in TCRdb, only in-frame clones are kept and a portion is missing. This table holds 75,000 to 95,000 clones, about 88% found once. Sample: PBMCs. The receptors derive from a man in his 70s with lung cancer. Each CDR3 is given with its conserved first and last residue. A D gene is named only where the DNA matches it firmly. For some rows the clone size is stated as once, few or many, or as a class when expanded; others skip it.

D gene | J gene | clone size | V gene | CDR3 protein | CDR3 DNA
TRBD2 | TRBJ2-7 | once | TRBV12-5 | CASGFQASLAGEQYF | TGTGCTAGTGGTTTTCAGGCTAGTCTAGCGGGAGAGCAGTACTTC
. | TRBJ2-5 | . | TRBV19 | CASSTRTLQETQYF | TGTGCCAGTAGTACCCGGACACTACAAGAGACCCAGTACTTC
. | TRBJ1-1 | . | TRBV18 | CASSTGASNTEAFF | TGTGCCAGCTCCACGGGGGCATCTAACACTGAAGCTTTCTTT
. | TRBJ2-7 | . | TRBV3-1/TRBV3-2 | CASSHLGYEQYF | TGTGCCAGCAGCCATCTGGGCTACGAGCAGTACTTC
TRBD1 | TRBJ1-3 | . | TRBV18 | CASSPSADRGSGNTIYF | TGTGCCAGCTCACCAAGCGCCGACAGGGGCTCTGGAAACACCATATATTTT
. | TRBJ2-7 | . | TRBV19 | CASSTSRGFNYEQYF | TGTGCCAGTAGTACGTCGAGGGGGTTTAACTACGAGCAGTACTTC
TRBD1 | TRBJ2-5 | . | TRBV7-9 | CASSYGQGAETQYF | TGTGCCAGCAGCTACGGACAGGGGGCAGAGACCCAGTACTTC
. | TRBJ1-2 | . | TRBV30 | CAWNPGVSNYGYTF | TGTGCCTGGAATCCAGGCGTATCCAACTATGGCTACACCTTC
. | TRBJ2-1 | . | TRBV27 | CASSRGSSYNEQFF | TGTGCCAGCAGTCGGGGGAGCTCCTACAATGAGCAGTTCTTC
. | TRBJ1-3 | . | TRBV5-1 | CASSLGSSGDTIYF | TGCGCCAGCAGCCTCGGATCCAGCGGAGACACCATATATTTT
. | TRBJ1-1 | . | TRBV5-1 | CASSLDPGLNTEAFF | TGCGCCAGCAGCTTGGATCCAGGATTGAACACTGAAGCTTTCTTT
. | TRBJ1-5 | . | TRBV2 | CASRAQGLNSNQPQHF | TGTGCCAGCAGGGCCCAGGGACTCAATAGCAATCAGCCCCAGCATTTT
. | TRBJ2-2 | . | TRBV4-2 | CASSQEWHRAGELFF | TGTGCCAGCAGCCAAGAATGGCATAGGGCCGGGGAGCTGTTTTTT
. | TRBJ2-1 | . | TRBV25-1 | CASSLGSSYNEQFF | TGTGCCAGCAGTCTAGGAAGCTCCTACAATGAGCAGTTCTTC
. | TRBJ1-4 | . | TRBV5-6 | CASSLVGGRNEKLFF | TGTGCCAGCAGCTTGGTTGGAGGGAGGAATGAAAAACTGTTTTTT
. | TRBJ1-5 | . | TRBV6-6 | CASSQLRERGNQPQHF | TGTGCCAGCAGTCAGCTCAGGGAACGGGGCAATCAGCCCCAGCATTTT
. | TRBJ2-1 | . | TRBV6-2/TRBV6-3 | CASSPRISDPSMFF | TGTGCCAGCAGCCCTCGTATATCGGACCCGTCTATGTTCTTC
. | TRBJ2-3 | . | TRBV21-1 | CASSTWRSDMQYF | TGTGCCAGCAGCACTTGGCGTTCGGATATGCAGTATTTT
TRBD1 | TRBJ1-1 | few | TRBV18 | CASSPGQNLFEAFF | TGTGCCAGCTCACCGGGACAGAATCTCTTTGAAGCTTTCTTT
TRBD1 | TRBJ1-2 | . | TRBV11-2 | CASSARTGGNYGYTF | TGTGCCAGCAGCGCCCGGACAGGGGGCAACTATGGCTACACCTTC
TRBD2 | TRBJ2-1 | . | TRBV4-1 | CASSQDSSGGAHNEQFF | TGCGCCAGCAGCCAAGATTCTAGCGGGGGGGCCCACAATGAGCAGTTCTTC
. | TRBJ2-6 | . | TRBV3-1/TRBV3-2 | CASSQDLAGANVLTF | TGTGCCAGCAGCCAAGATCTGGCTGGGGCCAACGTCCTGACTTTC
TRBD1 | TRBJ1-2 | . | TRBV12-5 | CASGRDFTPQGAGNYGYTF | TGTGCTAGTGGCCGGGACTTTACGCCTCAGGGGGCAGGCAACTATGGCTACACCTTC
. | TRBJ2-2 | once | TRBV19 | CASSIGGNTGELFF | TGTGCCAGTAGTATAGGCGGGAACACCGGGGAGCTGTTTTTT
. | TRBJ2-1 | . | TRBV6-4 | CASRATRGAEGNEQFF | TGTGCCAGCAGAGCTACGAGGGGGGCCGAGGGCAATGAGCAGTTCTTC
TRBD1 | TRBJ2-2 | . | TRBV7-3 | CASSLTRTGRDTGELFF | TGTGCCAGCAGCTTAACCCGGACAGGGCGAGACACCGGGGAGCTGTTTTTT
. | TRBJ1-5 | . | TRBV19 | CASSIQGSQPQHF | TGTGCCAGTAGTATACAGGGGTCTCAGCCCCAGCATTTT
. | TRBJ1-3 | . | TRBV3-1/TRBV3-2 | CASSRQTGNTIYF | TGTGCCAGCAGCCGCCAGACCGGCAACACCATATATTTT
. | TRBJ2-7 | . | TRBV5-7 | CASSCDKGGHQYF | TGTGCCAGCAGCTGCGACAAAGGGGGTCACCAGTACTTC
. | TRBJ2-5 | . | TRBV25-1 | CASSELGQGRTQYF | TGTGCCAGCAGTGAATTGGGGCAGGGTAGGACCCAGTACTTC
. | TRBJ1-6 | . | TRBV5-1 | CASSAGRSSYNSPLHF | TGCGCCAGCAGCGCAGGACGGAGCTCCTATAATTCACCCCTCCACTTT
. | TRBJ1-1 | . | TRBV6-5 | CASSYSRSTNTEAFF | TGTGCCAGCAGTTACTCGAGGAGTACGAACACTGAAGCTTTCTTT
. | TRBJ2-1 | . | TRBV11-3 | CASSLGHNSGNEQFF | TGTGCCAGCAGCTTAGGGCATAACTCGGGTAATGAGCAGTTCTTC
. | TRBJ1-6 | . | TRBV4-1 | CASRPSTGFSNSPLHF | TGCGCCAGCAGGCCAAGCACCGGATTTTCTAATTCACCCCTCCACTTT
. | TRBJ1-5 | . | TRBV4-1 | CASSQDREGNSNQPQHF | TGCGCCAGCAGCCAAGATCGAGAGGGGAATAGCAATCAGCCCCAGCATTTT
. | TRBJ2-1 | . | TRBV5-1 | CASSPLSSYNEQFF | TGCGCCAGCAGCCCCTTAAGCTCCTACAATGAGCAGTTCTTC
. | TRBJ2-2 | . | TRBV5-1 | CASSRSGGVSNTGELFF | TGCGCCAGCAGTCGTTCGGGGGGCGTTTCGAACACCGGGGAGCTGTTTTTT
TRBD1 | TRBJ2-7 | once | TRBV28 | CASCFPGQGAEQYF | TGTGCCAGCTGTTTTCCGGGACAGGGGGCCGAGCAGTACTTC
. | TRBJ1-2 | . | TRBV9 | CASSALSGGYGYTF | TGTGCCAGCAGCGCCCTCTCGGGGGGCTATGGCTACACCTTC
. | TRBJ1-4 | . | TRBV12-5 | CASGLSFGGANEKLFF | TGTGCTAGTGGTTTGAGTTTCGGGGGGGCTAATGAAAAACTGTTTTTT
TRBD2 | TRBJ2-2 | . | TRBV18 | CASSPLAGANTGELFF | TGTGCCAGCTCACCACTAGCGGGGGCGAACACCGGGGAGCTGTTTTTT
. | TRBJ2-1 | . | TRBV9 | CASSPPTGASYNEQFF | TGTGCCAGCAGCCCCCCTACTGGGGCGTCCTACAATGAGCAGTTCTTC
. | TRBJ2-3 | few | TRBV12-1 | CASSPRRLAGTDTQYF | TGTGCCAGCAGCCCCCGTCGACTAGCGGGCACAGATACGCAGTATTTT
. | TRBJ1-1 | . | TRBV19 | CASSKSGRVAEAFF | TGTGCCAGTAGTAAATCGGGTAGGGTAGCTGAAGCTTTCTTT
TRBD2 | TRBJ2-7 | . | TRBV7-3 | CASSSPWGLAGTYEQYF | TGTGCCAGCAGCTCCCCCTGGGGACTAGCGGGGACCTACGAGCAGTACTTC
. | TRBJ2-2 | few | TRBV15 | CATSRDHTGELFF | TGTGCCACCAGCAGAGACCATACCGGGGAGCTGTTTTTT
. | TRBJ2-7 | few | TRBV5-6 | CASSLEVGGSEQYF | TGTGCCAGCAGCTTGGAGGTTGGGGGAAGCGAGCAGTACTTC
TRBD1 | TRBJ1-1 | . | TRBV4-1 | CASSLHRGTSAEAFF | TGCGCCAGCAGCCTTCACAGGGGGACGAGCGCTGAAGCTTTCTTT
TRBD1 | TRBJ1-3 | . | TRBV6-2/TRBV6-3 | CASSYSIRSGQVTGNTIYF | TGTGCCAGCAGTTACTCGATTAGATCGGGACAGGTTACTGGAAACACCATATATTTT
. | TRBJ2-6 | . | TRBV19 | CASIGGFGTSLSGANVLTF | TGTGCCAGTATTGGGGGCTTCGGGACGTCTCTCTCTGGGGCCAACGTCCTGACTTTC
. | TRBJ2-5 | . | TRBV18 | CASSPRIQETQYF | TGTGCCAGCTCACCACGTATCCAAGAGACCCAGTACTTC